These 8 T cell receptor beta chains came from one sample sequenced in a study of beta chain features in type 1 diabetes. The isolated RNA, all of it, was reverse transcribed, so expressed TCRB transcripts were what got sequenced. Profiling relied on immunoSEQ multiplex PCR, and the TCRdb table lists in-frame clones only, not all of them. Altogether hundreds of thousands of clones are present, about 15% being singletons, with the ten largest covering around 0.035%. The material sequenced was naive CD4+ T cells from blood. Every receptor here comes from a man aged 25-45 years in good health.

J is TRBJ1-2 and V is TRBV6-6; TRBD1 aligns across 9 bases. In germline, CDR1 is MNHNY, CDR2 SVGAGI (reference sequence). V was pared by 5 bases and J by 6 bases, with 10 bases of the junction left unmatched. The CDR3 extends over 15 amino acids. The CDR3: CASSKPGQGKDGYTF. The CDR3 DNA sequence: TGTGCCAGCAGTAAGCCGGGACAGGGAAAGGATGGCTACACCTTC.

This clone came up a few times. The V gene is TRBV25-1, the J gene TRBJ1-4; D remains unclear. The CDR3 has 15 residues. From germline, CDR1 is MGHDK and CDR2 SYGVNS. V lost 1 base, J lost 7 bases, and 13 bases lay in between. The CDR3 here is CASSESRNLAEKLFF. CDR3 coding DNA: TGTGCCAGCAGTGAATCTAGAAACTTGGCTGAAAAACTGTTTTTT.

This clone was observed a few times. This chain links TRBV18 with TRBJ2-1; 7 bases line up with TRBD2. CDR1 is KGHSH and CDR2 is LQKENI in the germline V gene. J was trimmed by 4 bases and V by 6 bases; bases with no gene match: 9. The CDR3 runs to 15 residues. The CDR3 DNA follows: TGTGCCAGCTCTCCTCCGGGACTACCGTACAATGAGCAGTTCTTC. Translation gives CASSPPGLPYNEQFF.

This clone was observed a few times. V and J are TRBV21-1 and TRBJ2-7; the D call of TRBD2 is as the table states it, not checked on the DNA. TRBV21-1 constitutes a pseudogene. CDR3 length: 14 residues. This CDR3 reads CASSTGDQEDEQYV. The CDR3 nucleotides are TGTGCCAGCAGCACCGGGGATCAGGAGGACGAGCAGTACGTC.

The chain is built from TRBV6-6 and TRBJ1-1, with D unclear. Germline loops: CDR1 MNHNY, CDR2 SVGAGI (reference sequence). The germline V and J ends were trimmed by 2 bases and 3 bases, with 7 bases remaining between them. The CDR3 runs 13 residues. Written as DNA, the CDR3 is TGTGCCAGCAGTTACGGGGAGTACACTGAAGCTTTCTTT. Its translation: CASSYGEYTEAFF.

Of note for this clone: Other nucleotide sequences from this sample produce the same CDR3. The V call is TRBV30, the J call TRBJ2-3; D is perhaps TRBD1 (6 bases). This CDR3 spans 12 amino acids. V shed 3 bases and J shed 4 bases, with 8 bases lying between them. Germline CDR1 is GTSNPN and CDR2 is SVGIG (reference sequence). The CDR3 region has the DNA TGTGCCTGGAGCAAGGGGGCAGATACGCAGTATTTT. Translated, it gives CAWSKGADTQYF.

The gene calls are TRBV4-3 and TRBJ2-1; 10 nucleotides align to TRBD2. Trimming took 0 bases from V and 0 from J; bases not matched to a gene: 8. Germline CDR1 LGHNA, CDR2 YSLEER. This CDR3 region has 19 residues. For the CDR3, the DNA is TGCGCCAGCAGCCAAGACGTCACTAGCGGGGCAAACTCCTACAATGAGCAGTTCTTC. Its protein product is CASSQDVTSGANSYNEQFF.

DNA for the CDR3: TGTGCTAGTGGGATGTCGACCACTGAAGCTTTCTTT. Its translation: CASGMSTTEAFF. V usage is TRBV12-5 and J usage is TRBJ1-1; no firm D call. Trimming took 6 bases from V and 4 from J, leaving 9 bases between them. Looked up from germline, CDR1 is LGHNT and CDR2 is FRNRAP. CDR3 length: 12 amino acids.